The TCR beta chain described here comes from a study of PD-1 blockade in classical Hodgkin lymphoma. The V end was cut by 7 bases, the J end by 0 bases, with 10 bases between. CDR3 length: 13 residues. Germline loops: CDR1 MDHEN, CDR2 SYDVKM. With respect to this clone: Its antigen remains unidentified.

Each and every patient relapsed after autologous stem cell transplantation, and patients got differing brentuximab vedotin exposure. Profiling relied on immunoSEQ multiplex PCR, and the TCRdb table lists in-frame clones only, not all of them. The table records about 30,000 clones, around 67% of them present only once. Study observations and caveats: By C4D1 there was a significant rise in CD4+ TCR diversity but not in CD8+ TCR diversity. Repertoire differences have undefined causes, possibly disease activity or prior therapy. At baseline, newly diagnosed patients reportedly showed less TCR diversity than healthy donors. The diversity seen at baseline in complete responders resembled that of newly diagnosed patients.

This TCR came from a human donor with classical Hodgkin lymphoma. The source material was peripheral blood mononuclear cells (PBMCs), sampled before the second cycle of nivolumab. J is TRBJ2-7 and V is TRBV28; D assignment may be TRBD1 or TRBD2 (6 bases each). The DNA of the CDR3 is TGTGCCAGCAACCCGGGGGCCTCCTACGAGCAGTACGTC. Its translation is CASNPGASYEQYV.